The rows below give T cell receptor beta chains drawn from one sample of a study of blood T cells in healthy people across ages. MiXCR, applied by TCRdb to the 5' RACE reads, yields one record per CDR3 protein. This table holds about 640,000 distinct CDR3 sequences, about 53% found once. Input material: blood. The receptors here all came from a man in his 60s in good health. CDR3s include the opening cysteine and the closing phenylalanine or tryptophan.

>TRBV29-1|TRBJ2-3
CSVTLRDHPTDTQYF
>TRBV12-3/TRBV12-4|TRBJ2-1
CASSSDDRVYEQFF
>TRBV20-1|TRBJ1-2
CSLVPSGYGYTF
>TRBV20-1|TRBJ2-1
CSARLPRLAGGYEQFF
>TRBV25-1|TRBJ1-2
CASSRDRGNQNYGYTF
>TRBV7-9|TRBJ1-4
CASSPGQGHEKLFF
>TRBV5-1|TRBJ1-1
CASSLAAAGHTEAFF
>TRBV7-2|TRBJ2-4
CASSSGLAGGLVQYF
>TRBV4-2|TRBJ1-1
CASSQDGQLNTEAFF
>TRBV15|TRBJ2-1
CATSSQPTSPLNEQFF
>TRBV24-1|TRBJ2-5
CATSDRKLAFQETQYF
>TRBV20-1|TRBJ2-3
CSAAFVVGTDTQYF
>TRBV12-3/TRBV12-4|TRBJ2-2
CASSVRGDGELFF
>TRBV2|TRBJ2-5
CASRTTGETQYF
>TRBV2|TRBJ2-5
CASRRGQQETQYF
>TRBV4-1|TRBJ1-5
CASSQEGGGVKQPQHF
>TRBV28|TRBJ1-6
CASSRGDGSLRSPLHF
>TRBV10-3|TRBJ2-7
CAISDHRDEQYF
>TRBV20-1|TRBJ2-1
CSARDPGGPGNEQFF
>TRBV7-9|TRBJ2-7
CASSGRTGSYEQYF
>TRBV27|NA
CASSMGQSQTQYF
>TRBV6-2/TRBV6-3|TRBJ2-1
CASSEVRGRGQFF
>TRBV11-2|TRBJ2-7
CASRDGKSLSEQYF
>TRBV5-5|TRBJ2-3
CASSLGPGRAGHTQYF
>TRBV4-2|TRBJ1-2
CASSQERALGYTF
>TRBV3-1|TRBJ2-4
CASSQGGRLVEQYF
>TRBV7-9|TRBJ2-1
CASSSTSGVSYNEQFF
>TRBV3-1|TRBJ2-7
CASSHHGVSYEQYF
>TRBV20-1|NA
CSASGGAWETQYF
>TRBV9|TRBJ2-4
CASSEGQVDIQYF
>TRBV12-3/TRBV12-4|TRBJ1-2
CASSPDGPSGGYTF
>TRBV5-1|NA
CASNPDRGNNEQYF